The clone carrying this T cell receptor (beta chain) has just one count. V lost 3 bases and J 9 bases, leaving 12 bases between the germline ends. The germline CDR1 and CDR2 sequences are LNHDA and SQIVND (reference sequence). The CDR3 has 13 residues. This entry belongs to a study of OX40 agonist ivuxolimab in advanced cancers. Looking at the study overall: Every 2 weeks, patients got intravenous ivuxolimab at one of six dose levels (0.01-10 mg/kg). Participants, roughly 80% male, averaged approximately 65 years of age, ranging from about 20 to 80.

Assay used: immunoSEQ multiplex PCR; TCRdb lists only in-frame clones, some missing. The top ten clones hold about 20% of a sample with 60,000 to 100,000 clones, approximately 95% of them seen once. This rearrangement joins TRBV19 to TRBJ2-1; perhaps TRBD2 as D (5 bases). This clonotype was obtained from an adult with an advanced solid tumor such as melanoma, head and neck, liver or kidney cancer. This sample comprised CD4+ or CD8+ T cells sorted from blood, obtained in a trial of the OX40 agonist ivuxolimab. The CDR3 region has the DNA TGTGCCAGTAGTATGGTTTCGGGGAGTGAGCAGTTCTTC. As protein: CASSMVSGSEQFF.